The rows below give T cell receptor beta chains drawn from one sample of a study of blood T cell repertoires in COVID-19. Libraries were prepared by immunoSEQ multiplex PCR; TCRdb keeps only in-frame clonotypes and omits some of them. Among roughly 230,000 clones listed, under 90% were seen once. What was sequenced was peripheral blood. These receptors came from an elderly woman with acute or convalescent COVID-19. The CDR3 runs from the conserved cysteine through the conserved F or W. D genes are given only for firm matches. A clone size is listed for some rows: how often the clone was seen (once, few, many), or a class if it is expanded.

>TRBJ1-6|-|-|TRBV10-3
CAISDRDTNNSPLHF
TGTGCCATCAGTGATCGGGACACCAATAATTCACCCCTCCACTTT
>TRBJ2-5|-|TRBD2|TRBV6-2/TRBV6-3
CASSKQGTSGAGTQYF
TGTGCCAGCAGTAAACAGGGGACTAGCGGGGCAGGGACCCAGTACTTC
>TRBJ1-6|-|-|TRBV5-6
CASSLDQGNSPLHF
TGTGCCAGCAGCTTGGACCAGGGTAATTCACCCCTCCACTTT
>TRBJ2-2|few|-|TRBV4-3
CASSQGTTLNTGELFF
TGCGCCAGCAGCCAAGGGACTACGTTAAACACCGGGGAGCTGTTTTTT
>TRBJ2-7|-|-|TRBV2
CASSGVLQGYEQYF
TGTGCCAGCAGTGGGGTTCTACAGGGTTACGAGCAGTACTTC
>TRBJ1-2|-|-|TRBV19
CASSISGNFYGYTF
TGTGCCAGTAGTATTTCAGGAAACTTCTATGGCTACACCTTC
>TRBJ1-1|few|-|TRBV12-3/TRBV12-4
CASGNRDPAGAFF
TGTGCCAGCGGAAATCGGGACCCCGCGGGGGCTTTCTTT
>TRBJ1-6|-|-|TRBV6-5
CASNVLPGNSPLHF
TGCGCCAGCAATGTTTTACCCGGTAATTCACCCCTCCACTTT
>TRBJ2-7|-|TRBD1|TRBV6-6
CASSYAPGQGFYEQYF
TGTGCCAGCAGTTACGCCCCGGGACAGGGATTTTACGAGCAGTACTTC
>TRBJ2-7|few|TRBD1|TRBV4-3
CASSQRTGNEQYF
TGCGCCAGCAGCCAGAGGACAGGGAACGAGCAGTACTTC
>TRBJ1-5|once|-|TRBV7-2
CASSPRGGGRNQPQHF
TGTGCCAGCAGCCCCCGTGGGGGGGGCCGCAATCAGCCCCAGCATTTT
>TRBJ1-1|-|-|TRBV5-8
CASSPSPGDWRNTEAFF
TGTGCCAGCAGCCCCTCCCCAGGGGATTGGCGGAACACTGAAGCTTTCTTT
>TRBJ1-2|-|-|TRBV19
CASSRSDLLYSGYTF
TGTGCCAGTAGTAGGTCCGACCTTCTATACAGTGGCTACACCTTC
>TRBJ1-1|-|TRBD1|TRBV5-1
CASSDRDRTMNTEAFF
TGCGCCAGCAGCGACCGGGACAGGACCATGAACACTGAAGCTTTCTTT
>TRBJ2-5|-|TRBD2|TRBV3-1/TRBV3-2
CATLRTSGGAGETQYF
TGTGCCACCCTGAGGACTAGCGGGGGGGCGGGCGAGACCCAGTACTTC
>TRBJ1-2|-|TRBD1|TRBV7-2
CASRLGQATYGYTF
TGTGCCAGCAGATTGGGACAGGCCACCTATGGCTACACCTTC
>TRBJ1-5|once|TRBD1|TRBV2
CASSDLGQATSSAQHF
TGTGCCAGCAGTGACCTAGGACAGGCGACGTCTTCGGCCCAGCATTTT
>TRBJ2-1|-|-|TRBV5-1
CASSLTDTGHNEQFF
TGCGCCAGCAGCTTGACGGACACCGGCCACAATGAGCAGTTCTTC
>TRBJ2-3|-|TRBD2|TRBV5-1
CASSLEGSGVDTQYF
TGCGCCAGCAGCTTGGAAGGTAGCGGGGTTGATACGCAGTATTTT
>TRBJ2-7|-|TRBD2|TRBV3-1/TRBV3-2
CASSHASGTSGGAGSVEQYF
TGTGCCAGCAGCCACGCTTCGGGGACTAGCGGGGGGGCCGGTTCTGTCGAGCAGTACTTC
>TRBJ1-1|-|TRBD1|TRBV19
CASSVTGVPPEAFF
TGTGCCAGTTCTGTGACAGGGGTCCCCCCTGAAGCTTTCTTT
>TRBJ2-1|-|TRBD1|TRBV28
CASSPDRGQYNEQFF
TGTGCCAGCAGTCCTGACAGGGGACAATACAATGAGCAGTTCTTC
>TRBJ2-3|-|TRBD2|TRBV11-2
CASSLEISGGPGYF
TGTGCCAGCAGCTTAGAGATTAGCGGGGGCCCCGGGTATTTT
>TRBJ2-3|-|-|TRBV10-3
CAIRAGGAADTQYF
TGTGCCATCAGGGCAGGTGGGGCCGCGGATACGCAGTATTTT
>TRBJ2-4|-|-|TRBV12-3/TRBV12-4
CASSFTALGTQYF
TGTGCCAGCAGTTTTACGGCCCTAGGCACCCAGTACTTC
>TRBJ2-7|-|-|TRBV29-1
CSVARTLTYEQYF
TGCAGCGTAGCACGGACACTGACCTACGAGCAGTACTTC
>TRBJ2-5|-|TRBD1|TRBV6-6
CASSHDRGPETQYF
TGTGCCAGCAGTCACGACAGGGGGCCGGAGACCCAGTACTTC
>TRBJ1-1|once|-|TRBV28
CASSAPGRRVTEAFF
TGTGCCAGCAGTGCCCCAGGGAGGAGAGTCACTGAAGCTTTCTTT
>TRBJ1-1|-|TRBD1|TRBV6-2/TRBV6-3
CASSSRGLTEAFF
TGTGCCAGCAGCTCCAGGGGGCTCACTGAAGCTTTCTTT
>TRBJ1-3|-|-|TRBV3-1/TRBV3-2
CASSQQGGNTIYF
TGTGCCAGCAGCCAACAGGGAGGAAACACCATATATTTT
>TRBJ1-6|once|-|TRBV7-9
CASSLGAGTNSPLHF
TGTGCCAGCAGCTTAGGGGCGGGGACGAATTCACCCCTCCACTTT
>TRBJ2-1|-|-|TRBV30
CAWSPTYNEQFF
TGTGCCTGGAGTCCCACCTACAATGAGCAGTTCTTC
>TRBJ2-5|few|-|TRBV7-6
CASSPAPPFGSGETQYF
TGTGCCAGCAGCCCAGCACCCCCGTTCGGGTCAGGGGAGACCCAGTACTTC
>TRBJ1-2|few|TRBD1|TRBV28
CASSSLTGVNYGYTF
TGTGCCAGCAGTTCCCTTACAGGGGTCAACTATGGCTACACCTTC
>TRBJ1-1|few|TRBD1|TRBV7-9
CASSLELSGGRMDEAFF
TGTGCCAGCAGCTTAGAGTTGTCAGGGGGCAGGATGGATGAAGCTTTCTTT
>TRBJ1-1|-|-|TRBV7-3
CASSLGQGWGTEAFF
TGTGCCAGCAGCTTAGGTCAGGGGTGGGGCACTGAAGCTTTCTTT
>TRBJ1-4|-|-|TRBV7-9
CASSLDAGKLFF
TGTGCCAGCAGCTTAGACGCGGGAAAACTGTTTTTT
>TRBJ2-7|-|-|TRBV28
CASTVDGTPSYEQYF
TGTGCCAGCACCGTGGACGGGACACCTTCCTACGAGCAGTACTTC
>TRBJ2-3|-|TRBD2|TRBV6-4
CASSASTSGSTDTQYF
TGTGCCAGCAGTGCTTCGACTAGCGGTAGCACAGATACGCAGTATTTT
>TRBJ2-5|-|-|TRBV7-2
CASSLAEAGRETQYF
TGTGCCAGCAGCTTAGCGGAGGCAGGGAGGGAGACCCAGTACTTC
>TRBJ1-5|-|-|TRBV20-1
CSASDSSNQPQHF
TGCAGTGCTAGTGACAGTTCCAATCAGCCCCAGCATTTT
>TRBJ1-4|-|-|TRBV4-3
CASSQDYGHRNEKLFF
TGCGCCAGCAGCCAAGATTACGGACACCGTAATGAAAAACTGTTTTTT
>TRBJ1-2|-|-|TRBV6-1
CASSEYGRLYGYTF
TGTGCCAGCAGTGAATACGGGAGACTCTATGGCTACACCTTC
>TRBJ2-7|-|TRBD1|TRBV5-4
CASSRDRGSYEQYF
TGTGCCAGCAGCCGGGACAGGGGTTCCTACGAGCAGTACTTC
>TRBJ2-2|-|TRBD1|TRBV3-1/TRBV3-2
CASSQGQGYTGELFF
TGTGCCAGCAGCCAAGGACAGGGTTACACCGGGGAGCTGTTTTTT
>TRBJ1-1|-|-|TRBV5-1
CASSPAALNTEAFF
TGCGCCAGCTCCCCGGCGGCCTTGAACACTGAAGCTTTCTTT
>TRBJ1-1|-|-|TRBV19
CATVVSRGTEAFF
TGTGCCACCGTCGTGAGCCGGGGCACTGAAGCTTTCTTT
>TRBJ2-2|-|TRBD1|TRBV7-2
CASSIRTGANTGELFF
TGTGCCAGCAGCATACGGACAGGGGCGAACACCGGGGAGCTGTTTTTT
>TRBJ1-4|-|-|TRBV19
CASSIDREENEKLFF
TGTGCCAGTAGTATAGATCGTGAAGAGAATGAAAAACTGTTTTTT
>TRBJ2-3|-|TRBD1|TRBV2
CASERRWDSRTDTQYF
TGTGCCAGTGAGAGGCGATGGGACAGCCGCACAGATACGCAGTATTTT
>TRBJ1-6|-|-|TRBV7-9
CASSLSGGSPLHF
TGTGCCAGCAGCCTTAGTGGAGGATCACCCCTCCACTTT
>TRBJ2-4|-|-|TRBV7-9
CASSPSRGNKNIQYF
TGTGCCAGCAGCCCCTCGCGAGGTAACAAAAACATTCAGTACTTC
>TRBJ1-2|-|TRBD1|TRBV5-1
CASSLEGQPYFYGYTF
TGCGCCAGCAGCTTGGAGGGACAGCCTTATTTCTATGGCTACACCTTC
>TRBJ2-3|-|TRBD2|TRBV20-1
CSASDDGRGGIYTQYF
TGCAGTGCTAGTGACGATGGGCGGGGGGGCATCTATACGCAGTATTTT
>TRBJ2-1|-|TRBD2|TRBV14
CASSQDQRGGLNEQFF
TGTGCCAGCAGCCAAGATCAGCGGGGGGGTCTCAATGAGCAGTTCTTC